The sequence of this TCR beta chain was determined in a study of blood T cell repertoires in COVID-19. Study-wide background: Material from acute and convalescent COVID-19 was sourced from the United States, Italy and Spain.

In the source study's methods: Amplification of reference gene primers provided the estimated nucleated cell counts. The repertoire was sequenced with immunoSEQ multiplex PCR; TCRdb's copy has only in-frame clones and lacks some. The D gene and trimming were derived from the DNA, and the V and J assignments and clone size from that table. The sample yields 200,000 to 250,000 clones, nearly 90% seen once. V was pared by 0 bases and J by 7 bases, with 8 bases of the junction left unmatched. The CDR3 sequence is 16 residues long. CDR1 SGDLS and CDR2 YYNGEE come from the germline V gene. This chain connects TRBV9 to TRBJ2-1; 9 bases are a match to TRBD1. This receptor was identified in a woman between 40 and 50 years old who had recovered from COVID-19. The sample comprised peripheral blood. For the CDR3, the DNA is TGTGCCAGCAGCGTAGTGGGACAGGGAAGGGGTAATGAGCAGTTCTTC. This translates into CASSVVGQGRGNEQFF. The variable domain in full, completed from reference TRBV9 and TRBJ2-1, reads DSGVTQTPKHLITATGQRVTLRCSPRSGDLSVYWYQQSLDQGLQFLIQYYNGEERAKGNILERFSAQQFPDLHSELNLSSLELGDSALYFCASSVVGQGRGNEQFFGPGTRLTVL.